Below are 12 T cell receptor beta chains sequenced from a single sample in a study of blood T cell repertoires in COVID-19. Libraries were prepared by immunoSEQ multiplex PCR; TCRdb keeps only in-frame clonotypes and omits some of them. The sample holds around 300,000 clones, about 88% seen once. Sequences were obtained from PBMCs or T cells enriched from blood (not recorded which). All receptors derive from a woman aged 45-60 years who had recovered from COVID-19.

The chain links TRBV24-1 to TRBJ2-3, with TRBD2 identical over 9 bases. The CDR3 is made up of 16 amino acids. J lost 2 bases, V lost 3 bases, and 5 bases had no gene match. CDR1 KGHDR and CDR2 SFDVKD come from the germline V gene. The CDR3 DNA is TGTGCCACCAGTGATGGCGGGAGGGCAAACACAGATACGCAGTATTTT. This sequence encodes CATSDGGRANTDTQYF.

The chain joins TRBV4-3 to TRBJ2-2, with 11 bases identical to TRBD2. The CDR3 sequence is 17 residues long. V lost 6 bases, J lost 5 bases, and 11 bases stayed unmatched. Looked up from germline, CDR1 is LGHNA and CDR2 is YSLEER. This chain's CDR3 is CASSPSTLAGGTGELFF. CDR3 coding DNA: TGCGCCAGCAGTCCCTCAACTTTAGCGGGAGGGACCGGGGAGCTGTTTTTT.

This chain links TRBV18 with TRBJ1-2, with TRBD1 matching 10 bases. The CDR3 extends over 14 amino acids. With 2 bases clipped from V and 6 bases from J, the junction kept 3 bases outside the gene matches. CDR1 is KGHSH and CDR2 is LQKENI in the germline V gene. Here the CDR3 reads CASSPDRGPDGYTF. In DNA form, the CDR3 reads TGTGCCAGCTCACCAGACAGGGGGCCAGATGGCTACACCTTC.

V and J are TRBV5-4 and TRBJ2-2; 14 positions match TRBD2. The V gene's germline CDR1 is SGHNT and CDR2 YYREEE (reference sequence). The CDR3 has 18 residues. The V gene end was trimmed by 3 bases and the J gene end by 2 bases; junction bases not matched to a gene: 6. In nucleotides, the CDR3 is TGTGCCAGCAGCTCCAGACTAGCGGGAGGGTCTAACACCGGGGAGCTGTTTTTT. The encoded protein is CASSSRLAGGSNTGELFF.

This clone was picked up a small number of times. This sequence joins TRBV15 and TRBJ2-5; 12 nucleotides match TRBD2. This CDR3 is 17 amino acids long. Germline V gene sequence: CDR1 LNHNV, CDR2 YYDKDF (reference sequence). The V gene end was trimmed by 3 bases and the J gene end by 5 bases; junction bases not matched to a gene: 10. The CDR3 sequence: CATSSYRLAGVGETQYF. In DNA form, the CDR3 reads TGTGCCACCAGCAGTTACCGACTAGCGGGAGTGGGGGAGACCCAGTACTTC. The complete variable domain, with remaining parts taken from reference TRBV15 and TRBJ2-5, reads DAMVIQNPRYQVTQFGKPVTLSCSQTLNHNVMYWYQQKSSQAPKLLFHYYDKDFNNEADTPDNFQSRRPNTSFCFLDIRSPGLGDTAMYLCATSSYRLAGVGETQYFGPGTRLLVL.

The rearrangement links TRBV11-2 to TRBJ2-7; D perhaps matches TRBD1 (6 bases). In germline, CDR1 is SGHAT, CDR2 FQNNGV. V dropped 0 bases and J dropped 6 bases, with 18 bases sitting between them. The CDR3 spans 16 residues. Here the CDR3 DNA reads TGTGCCAGCAGCTTAGAGATAGGGGGTTCGTTTCGCGAGCAGTACTTC. This codes for CASSLEIGGSFREQYF. The whole variable domain, remainder taken from reference TRBV11-2 and TRBJ2-7, is EAGVAQSPRYKIIEKRQSVAFWCNPISGHATLYWYQQILGQGPKLLIQFQNNGVVDDSQLPKDRFSAERLKGVDSTLKIQPAKLEDSAVYLCASSLEIGGSFREQYFGPGTRLTVT.

The V and J genes are TRBV9 and TRBJ1-2, with 9 bases matching TRBD1. This CDR3 spans 15 amino acids. J was trimmed by 6 bases and V by 4 bases; bases with no gene match: 10. Germline V gene data show CDR1 as SGDLS and CDR2 as YYNGEE. The CDR3 region is CASSPGTGWMDGYTF. As DNA, the CDR3 is TGTGCCAGCAGCCCAGGGACAGGGTGGATGGATGGCTACACCTTC.

This chain uses TRBV25-1 with TRBJ2-7, with TRBD1 as a possible D gene (6 bases). Germline loops: CDR1 MGHDK, CDR2 SYGVNS. This CDR3 contains 14 residues. Between the trimmed V and J ends, which lost 5 bases and 1 base, there was a span of 12 bases. CDR3 loop: CASSLTGLSYEQYF. CDR3 nucleotide sequence: TGTGCCAGCAGTCTTACAGGGCTATCCTACGAGCAGTACTTC.

The CDR3 sequence: CASGAGELFF. The CDR3 nucleotides are TGTGCCAGCGGGGCAGGGGAGCTGTTTTTT. The V and J genes are TRBV28 and TRBJ2-2; D possibly corresponds to TRBD1 (5 bases). Germline-derived CDR1 and CDR2 are MDHEN and SYDVKM. V was trimmed by 8 bases and J by 8 bases, leaving 6 bases between them. The CDR3 is 10 residues long.

CDR3 in amino acids: CASSSGTSGSTETQYF. The CDR3 bases are TGTGCCAGCAGCTCTGGGACTAGCGGGAGTACTGAGACCCAGTACTTC. The V gene is TRBV7-6, the J gene TRBJ2-5, with TRBD2 identical over 14 bases. With V trimmed by 4 bases and J by 5 bases, 6 bases remained unmatched. This CDR3 has 16 amino acids. Germline V gene sequence: CDR1 SGHVS, CDR2 FNYEAQ.

The chain has TRBV30 and TRBJ2-7; no firm D call. V lost 2 bases, J lost 1 base, and 12 bases lay in between. The germline V gene has CDR1 GTSNPN and CDR2 SVGIG (reference sequence). The CDR3 runs to 14 residues. CDR3 region: CAWSPSSDSYEQYF. CDR3 nucleotide sequence: TGTGCCTGGAGTCCAAGTAGTGATTCCTACGAGCAGTACTTC.

This sequence joins TRBV28 and TRBJ1-1; possible D gene TRBD1, 6 bases. Germline loops: CDR1 MDHEN, CDR2 SYDVKM. The V and J ends lost 5 bases and 8 bases respectively, with 24 bases between them. This CDR3 is 16 amino acids long. The CDR3 here is CASSHQSTGRIFEAFF. The CDR3 coding sequence is TGTGCCAGCAGTCACCAATCGACAGGTAGGATCTTCGAAGCTTTCTTT.